These 18 T cell receptor beta chains were sequenced from one sample in a study of T cells after yellow fever vaccination. One entry per CDR3 protein results from TCRdb running MiXCR on the 5' RACE reads. The data show about 30,000 distinct CDR3 sequences, 3.5% to 5% seen once. The input for sequencing was CD8+ T cells sorted from PBMCs, taken 5 days after the yellow fever booster vaccination. These receptor sequences come from a young man who received the YFV17D yellow fever vaccine.

In this sample, this clonotype turned up many times. V gene TRBV3-1 combines with J gene TRBJ2-1, with TRBD2 identical over 8 bases. The J segment lost 0 bases and the V segment lost 1 base, leaving 2 bases of the junction unmatched. Germline assignment: CDR1 LGHDT and CDR2 YNNKEL (reference sequence). The CDR3 contains 16 residues. The CDR3 nucleotides read TGTGCCAGCAGCCAAGGAGCGGGGGTCTCCTACAATGAGCAGTTCTTC. Protein: CASSQGAGVSYNEQFF.

This clonotype was observed many times. J is TRBJ2-3 and V is TRBV15; D is uncertain. V shed 5 bases and J shed 2 bases, with 5 bases lying between them. The CDR3 length is 12 residues. Germline V gene lookup returns CDR1 LNHNV and CDR2 YYDKDF (reference sequence). The DNA of the CDR3 is TGTGCCACCAGCCAAGACACAGATACGCAGTATTTT. Its protein product is CATSQDTDTQYF.

This clonotype was counted many times. The chain carries TRBV6-2 or TRBV6-3 and TRBJ2-1, with 7 bases identical to TRBD2. This CDR3 spans 17 amino acids. Germline V CDR1 and CDR2: MNHEY, SVGEGT. Losses at the gene ends were 5 bases for V and 5 bases for J; bases not matched to a gene: 15. CDR3 sequence reads: CASSTPREGAIDNEQFF. In DNA, the CDR3 is TGTGCCAGCAGTACCCCCAGGGAGGGAGCCATTGACAATGAGCAGTTCTTC.

There are many counts of this clonotype. The gene calls are TRBV24-1 and TRBJ2-3, with 11 bases aligning to TRBD2. Germline assignment: CDR1 KGHDR and CDR2 SFDVKD. V gave up 4 bases and J gave up 2 bases; unmatched junction bases: 13. The CDR3 sequence is 19 residues long. CDR3 DNA sequence: TGTGCCACCAGTGAGGGAATAGCGGGAGGGCCAACTTCCACAGATACGCAGTATTTT. Its protein product is CATSEGIAGGPTSTDTQYF.

This clonotype was recorded many times. The DNA of the CDR3 is TGTGCCAGCAGCTTGGGAAATGAAAAACTGTTTTTT. Translating gives CASSLGNEKLFF. The V and J genes are TRBV7-2 and TRBJ1-4; unclear D gene. This CDR3 is 12 amino acids long. Germline values: CDR1 SGHTA, CDR2 FQGNSA. V lost 3 bases and J 5 bases, leaving 4 bases between the germline ends.

The chain uses TRBV4-1 and TRBJ2-7; D might be TRBD1 (6 bases). Trimming removed 0 bases at V and 7 bases at J, with 16 bases between. CDR1 and CDR2 (germline): MGHRA, YSYEKL. CDR3 length equals 15 residues. The CDR3: CASSQERGIGFEQYF. For the CDR3, the DNA is TGCGCCAGCAGCCAAGAGAGGGGGATTGGATTTGAGCAGTACTTC.

This clonotype occurred many times. This rearrangement joins TRBV7-9 to TRBJ2-7; possible D gene TRBD2, 5 bases. Germline V gene lookup returns CDR1 SEHNR and CDR2 FQNEAQ (reference sequence). The germline V and J ends were trimmed by 1 base and 11 bases, with 12 bases remaining between them. CDR3 length equals 12 residues. The chain's CDR3 is CASSLEGYGKYF. The CDR3 coding sequence is TGTGCCAGCAGCTTAGAAGGATACGGGAAGTACTTC. The variable domain in full, completed from reference TRBV7-9 and TRBJ2-7, reads DTGVSQNPRHKITKRGQNVTFRCDPISEHNRLYWYRQTLGQGPEFLTYFQNEAQLEKSRLLSDRFSAERPKGSFSTLEIQRTEQGDSAMYLCASSLEGYGKYFGPGTRLTVT.

This clonotype has ten or more counts. The chain employs TRBV4-3 and TRBJ2-7; perhaps D is TRBD1 or TRBD2 (5 bases each). Germline V gene data show CDR1 as LGHNA and CDR2 as YSLEER. The CDR3 runs to 13 residues. V dropped 4 bases and J dropped 5 bases, with 12 bases sitting between them. The CDR3 region is CASSPNGGHEQYF. DNA for the CDR3: TGCGCCAGCAGCCCCAATGGGGGTCACGAGCAGTACTTC.

The chain has TRBV20-1 and TRBJ2-3, with D possibly being TRBD1 (5 bases). Germline CDR1 reads DFQATT; CDR2 reads SNEGSKA (reference sequence). V dropped 3 bases and J dropped 7 bases, with 23 bases sitting between them. This CDR3 contains 16 residues. CDR3 DNA sequence: TGCAGTGCTAGGGGGTCGGATGGTAAGGGGCCTTATACGCAGTATTTT. Its protein is CSARGSDGKGPYTQYF.

In its sample, this clonotype was seen many times. The chain is built from TRBV6-1 and TRBJ2-7, with 7 bases that match TRBD1. Per germline, CDR1 MNHNS and CDR2 SASEGT. The junction had 7 bases not matched to a gene; V was cut back by 6 bases and J by 2 bases. CDR3 length: 14 amino acids. CDR3 amino acids: CASSWTGAAYEQYF. CDR3 coding DNA: TGTGCCAGCAGCTGGACAGGAGCGGCCTACGAGCAGTACTTC.

Ten or more counts support this clonotype. At one end, the junction sequence differs from germline, possibly due to a read error. The rearrangement joins TRBV28 to TRBJ2-5; no definite D call. The CDR3 extends over 11 amino acids. Germline CDR1 and CDR2: MDHEN and SYDVKM. The CDR3 DNA follows: TGTGCCAGCAGTCCCCAAGGGACCCAGTACTTC. Amino acids: CASSPQGTQYF.

In this sample, this clonotype turned up many times. CDR3 DNA: TGTGCCAGCAGCAAAAGGGAGACCGGGGAGCTGTTTTTT. As protein: CASSKRETGELFF. V gene TRBV7-2 combines with J gene TRBJ2-2; possible D gene TRBD2, 5 bases. The length of the CDR3 is 13 residues. V shed 5 bases and J shed 5 bases, with 9 bases lying between them. The germline CDR1 and CDR2 sequences are SGHTA and FQGNSA.

In its sample, this clonotype was seen many times. The chain is built from TRBV11-1 and TRBJ2-7, with 7 bases lining up with TRBD2. This CDR3 is 14 amino acids long. Germline V CDR1 and CDR2: SGHAT, FQDESV (reference sequence). After removal of 5 bases from V and 6 bases from J, the junction contained 10 bases not matched to a gene. CDR3 bases: TGTGCCAGCAGCGAAGCGGGGTATGTTCTCGAGCAGTACTTC. Translated, it gives CASSEAGYVLEQYF.

This clonotype was seen only a few times. The chain is built from TRBV4-3 and TRBJ2-7; D unclear. This CDR3 has 13 residues. In germline, CDR1 is LGHNA, CDR2 YSLEER. Trimming took off 1 base at V and 5 bases at J, with 9 bases between the two ends. CDR3: CASSQVGGHEQYF. CDR3 in DNA: TGCGCCAGCAGCCAAGTAGGTGGACACGAGCAGTACTTC.

This clonotype was observed many times. The rearrangement uses TRBV14 and TRBJ2-3; TRBD1 agrees at 8 bases. J lost 2 bases, V lost 0 bases, and 13 bases had no gene match. The CDR3 extends over 19 amino acids. Germline V gives CDR1 SGHDN, CDR2 FVKESK. CDR3 amino acids: CASSQDARTGSFSTDTQYF. CDR3 coding DNA: TGTGCCAGCAGCCAAGATGCCAGGACAGGGTCGTTCTCCACAGATACGCAGTATTTT.

This clonotype appeared many times. The chain uses TRBV12-3 or TRBV12-4 and TRBJ2-7; D remains ambiguous. V was shortened by 4 bases and J by 4 bases, with 8 bases between the two germline ends. The CDR3 extends over 12 amino acids. CDR3 nucleotide sequence: TGTGCCAGCAGTTCGGTAAATTACGAGCAGTACTTC. Protein sequence: CASSSVNYEQYF.

This clonotype was detected many times. This chain links TRBV7-8 with TRBJ1-5; D remains ambiguous. Germline-derived CDR1 and CDR2 are SGHVS and FQNEAQ. V lost 1 base to trimming and J lost 7 bases, with 8 bases between them. CDR3 length: 13 amino acids. This CDR3 is CASSLGSGQPQHF. CDR3 nucleotides: TGTGCCAGCAGCTTAGGGTCTGGGCAGCCCCAGCATTTT.

This clonotype was recorded at least ten times. The V and J genes are TRBV30 and TRBJ2-1, with D possibly being TRBD2 (5 bases). The CDR3 covers 16 residues. CDR1 is GTSNPN, CDR2 SVGIG, per germline (reference sequence). Deletions cut 4 bases from V and 0 bases from J, with 16 bases between. The CDR3 sequence is CAWTGWQVVSYNEQFF. The DNA of the CDR3 is TGTGCCTGGACGGGGTGGCAGGTCGTCTCCTACAATGAGCAGTTCTTC. The complete variable domain, with remaining parts taken from reference TRBV30 and TRBJ2-1, reads SQTIHQWPATLVQPVGSPLSLECTVEGTSNPNLYWYRQAAGRGLQLLFYSVGIGQISSEVPQNLSASRPQDRQFILSSKKLLLSDSGFYLCAWTGWQVVSYNEQFFGPGTRLTVL.